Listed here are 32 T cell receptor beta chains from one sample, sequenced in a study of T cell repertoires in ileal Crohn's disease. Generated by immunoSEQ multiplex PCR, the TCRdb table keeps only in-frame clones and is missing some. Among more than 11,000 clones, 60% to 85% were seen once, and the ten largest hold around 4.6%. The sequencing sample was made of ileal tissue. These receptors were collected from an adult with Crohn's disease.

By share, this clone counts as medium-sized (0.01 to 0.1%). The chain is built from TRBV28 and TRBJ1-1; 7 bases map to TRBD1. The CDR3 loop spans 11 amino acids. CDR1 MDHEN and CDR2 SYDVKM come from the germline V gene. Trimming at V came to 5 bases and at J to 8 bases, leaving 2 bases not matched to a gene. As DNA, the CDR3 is TGTGCCAGCAGTGAGACAGGGGAAGCTTTCTTT. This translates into CASSETGEAFF.

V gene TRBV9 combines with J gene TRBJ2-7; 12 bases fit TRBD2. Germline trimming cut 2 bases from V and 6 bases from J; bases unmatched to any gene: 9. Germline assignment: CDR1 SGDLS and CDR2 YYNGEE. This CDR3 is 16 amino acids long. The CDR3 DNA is TGTGCCAGCAGCGTCGATCCCGGGACTAGCGGGTCCGAGCAGTACTTC. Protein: CASSVDPGTSGSEQYF.

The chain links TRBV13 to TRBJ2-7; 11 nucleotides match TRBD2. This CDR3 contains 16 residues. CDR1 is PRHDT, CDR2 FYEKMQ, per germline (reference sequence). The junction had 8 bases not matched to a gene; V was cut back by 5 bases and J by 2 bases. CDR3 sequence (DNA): TGTGCCAGCAGCAGAAAACCGGGACTAGCGGCCTACGAGCAGTACTTC. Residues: CASSRKPGLAAYEQYF.

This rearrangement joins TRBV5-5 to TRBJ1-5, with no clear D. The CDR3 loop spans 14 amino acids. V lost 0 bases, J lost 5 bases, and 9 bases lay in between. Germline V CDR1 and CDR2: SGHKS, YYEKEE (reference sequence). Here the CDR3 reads CASSLVAGDQPQHF. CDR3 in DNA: TGTGCCAGCAGCTTGGTTGCCGGAGATCAGCCCCAGCATTTT.

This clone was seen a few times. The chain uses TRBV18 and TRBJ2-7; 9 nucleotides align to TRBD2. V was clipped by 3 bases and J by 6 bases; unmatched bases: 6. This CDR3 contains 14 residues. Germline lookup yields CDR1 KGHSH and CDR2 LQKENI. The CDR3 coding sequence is TGTGCCAGCTCACCTAATAGCGGGGGTGGCGAGCAGTACTTC. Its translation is CASSPNSGGGEQYF.

CDR3 sequence: CASSLDYNTGELFF. The CDR3 DNA reads TGTGCCAGCAGCTTAGACTATAACACCGGGGAGCTGTTTTTT. The V gene is TRBV7-7, the J gene TRBJ2-2; D unresolved. From germline, CDR1 is SSHAT and CDR2 FNYEAQ (reference sequence). The CDR3 is made up of 14 amino acids. Trimming removed 1 base from V and 2 bases from J, with 5 bases in between. The full variable domain, with the rest looked up from reference TRBV7-7 and TRBJ2-2, is GAGVSQSPRYKVTKRGQDVTLRCDPISSHATLYWYQQALGQGPEFLTYFNYEAQPDKSGLPSDRFSAERPEGSISTLTIQRTEQRDSAMYRCASSLDYNTGELFFGEGSRLTVL.

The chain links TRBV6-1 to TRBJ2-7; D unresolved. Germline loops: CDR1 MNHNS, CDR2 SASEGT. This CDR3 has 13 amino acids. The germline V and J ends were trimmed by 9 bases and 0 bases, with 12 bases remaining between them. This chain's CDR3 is CASHTWSSYEQYF. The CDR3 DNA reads TGTGCCAGTCACACATGGAGCTCCTACGAGCAGTACTTC.

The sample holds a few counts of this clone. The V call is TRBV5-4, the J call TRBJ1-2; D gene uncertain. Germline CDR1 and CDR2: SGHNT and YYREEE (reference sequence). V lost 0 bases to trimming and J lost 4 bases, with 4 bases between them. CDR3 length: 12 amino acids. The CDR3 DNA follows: TGTGCCAGCAGCTTGGAAGCCTATGGCTACACCTTC. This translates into CASSLEAYGYTF.

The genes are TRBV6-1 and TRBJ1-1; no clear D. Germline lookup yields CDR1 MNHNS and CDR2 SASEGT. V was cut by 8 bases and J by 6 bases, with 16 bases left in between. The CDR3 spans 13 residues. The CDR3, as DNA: TGTGCCAGCGTGACCGACTGGCACCCTGAAGCTTTCTTT. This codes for CASVTDWHPEAFF.

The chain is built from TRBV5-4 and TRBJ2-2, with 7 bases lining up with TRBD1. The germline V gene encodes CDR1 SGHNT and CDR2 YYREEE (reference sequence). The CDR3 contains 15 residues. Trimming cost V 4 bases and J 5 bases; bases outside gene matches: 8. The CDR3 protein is CASSTTRGPTGELFF. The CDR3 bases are TGTGCCAGCAGCACGACGAGGGGGCCAACCGGGGAGCTGTTTTTT.

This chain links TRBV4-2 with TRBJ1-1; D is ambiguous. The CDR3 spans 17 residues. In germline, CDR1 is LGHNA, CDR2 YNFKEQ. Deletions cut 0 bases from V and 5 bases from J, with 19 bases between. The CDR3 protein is CASSQESWEGRWTEAFF. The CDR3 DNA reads TGTGCCAGCAGCCAAGAAAGTTGGGAAGGGAGGTGGACTGAAGCTTTCTTT.

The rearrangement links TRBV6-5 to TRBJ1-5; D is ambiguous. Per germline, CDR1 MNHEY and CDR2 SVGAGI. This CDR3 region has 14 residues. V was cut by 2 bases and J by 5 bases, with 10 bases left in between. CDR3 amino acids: CASSYGGRDQPQHF. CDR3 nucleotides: TGTGCCAGCAGTTACGGCGGGCGGGATCAGCCCCAGCATTTT.

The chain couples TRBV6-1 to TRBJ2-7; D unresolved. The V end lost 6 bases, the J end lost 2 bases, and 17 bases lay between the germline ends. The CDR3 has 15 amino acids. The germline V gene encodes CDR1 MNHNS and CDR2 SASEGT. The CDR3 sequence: CASSTVYSPTYEQYF. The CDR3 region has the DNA TGTGCCAGCAGCACAGTGTATTCACCTACCTACGAGCAGTACTTC.

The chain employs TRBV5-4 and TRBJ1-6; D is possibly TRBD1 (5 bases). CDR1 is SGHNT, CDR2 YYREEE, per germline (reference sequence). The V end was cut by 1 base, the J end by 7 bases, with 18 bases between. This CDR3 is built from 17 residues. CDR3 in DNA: TGTGCCAGCAGCTTGCCCGCCCCAGGGAAGGCGAATTCACCCCTCCACTTT. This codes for CASSLPAPGKANSPLHF.

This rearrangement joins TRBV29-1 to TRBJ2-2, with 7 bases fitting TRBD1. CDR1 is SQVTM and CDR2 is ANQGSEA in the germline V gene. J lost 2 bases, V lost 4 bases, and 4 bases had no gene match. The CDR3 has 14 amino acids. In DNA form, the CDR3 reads TGCAGCGTTGTGGACAGGAGAAACACCGGGGAGCTGTTTTTT. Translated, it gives CSVVDRRNTGELFF.

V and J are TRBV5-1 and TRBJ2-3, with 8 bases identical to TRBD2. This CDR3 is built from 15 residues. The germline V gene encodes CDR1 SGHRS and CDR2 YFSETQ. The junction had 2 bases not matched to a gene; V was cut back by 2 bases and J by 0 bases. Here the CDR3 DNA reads TGCGCCAGCAGCTTTAGCGGGGCTAGCACAGATACGCAGTATTTT. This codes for CASSFSGASTDTQYF.

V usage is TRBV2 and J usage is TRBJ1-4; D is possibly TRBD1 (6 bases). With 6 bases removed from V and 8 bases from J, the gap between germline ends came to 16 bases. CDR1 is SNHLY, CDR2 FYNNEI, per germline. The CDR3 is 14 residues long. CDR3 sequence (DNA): TGTGCCAGCAGGAGGGGGAACGGAAAAGAAAAACTGTTTTTT. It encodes CASRRGNGKEKLFF.

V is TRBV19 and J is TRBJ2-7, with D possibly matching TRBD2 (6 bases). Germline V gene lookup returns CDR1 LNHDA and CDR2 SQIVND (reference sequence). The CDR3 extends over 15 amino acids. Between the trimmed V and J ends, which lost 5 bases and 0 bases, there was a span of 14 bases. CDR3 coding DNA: TGTGCCAGTAGTTGGGACTCCCAGAACTCCTACGAGCAGTACTTC. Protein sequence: CASSWDSQNSYEQYF.

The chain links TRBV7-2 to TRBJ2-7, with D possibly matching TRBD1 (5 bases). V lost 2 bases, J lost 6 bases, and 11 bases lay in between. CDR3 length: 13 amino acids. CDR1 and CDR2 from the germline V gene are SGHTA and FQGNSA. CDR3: CASSLRQPSEQYF. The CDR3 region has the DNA TGTGCCAGCAGCTTACGACAGCCGTCCGAGCAGTACTTC.

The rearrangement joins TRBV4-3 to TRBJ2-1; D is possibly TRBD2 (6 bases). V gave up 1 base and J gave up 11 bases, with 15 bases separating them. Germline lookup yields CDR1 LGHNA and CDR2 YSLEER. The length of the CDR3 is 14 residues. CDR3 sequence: CASSQGSLGGKQFF. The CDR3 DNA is TGCGCCAGCAGCCAAGGGTCGTTGGGGGGAAAGCAGTTCTTC.

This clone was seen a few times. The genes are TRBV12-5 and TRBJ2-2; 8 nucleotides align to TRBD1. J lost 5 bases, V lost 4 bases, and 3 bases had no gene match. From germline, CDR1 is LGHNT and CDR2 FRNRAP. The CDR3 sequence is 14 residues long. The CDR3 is CASGSDRGTGELFF. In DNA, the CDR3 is TGTGCTAGTGGTTCCGACAGGGGTACCGGGGAGCTGTTTTTT.

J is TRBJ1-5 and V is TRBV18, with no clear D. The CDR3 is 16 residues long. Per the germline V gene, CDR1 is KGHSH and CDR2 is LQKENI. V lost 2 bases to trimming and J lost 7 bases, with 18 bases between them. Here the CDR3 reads CASSPVSRERIQPQHF. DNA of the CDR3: TGTGCCAGCTCACCAGTGTCGAGGGAACGGATCCAGCCCCAGCATTTT.

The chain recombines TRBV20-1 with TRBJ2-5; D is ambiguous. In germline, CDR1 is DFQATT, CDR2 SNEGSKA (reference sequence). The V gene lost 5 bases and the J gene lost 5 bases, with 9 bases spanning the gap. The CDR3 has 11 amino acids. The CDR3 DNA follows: TGCAGTGCTGAGGAACCCGAGACCCAGTACTTC. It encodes CSAEEPETQYF.

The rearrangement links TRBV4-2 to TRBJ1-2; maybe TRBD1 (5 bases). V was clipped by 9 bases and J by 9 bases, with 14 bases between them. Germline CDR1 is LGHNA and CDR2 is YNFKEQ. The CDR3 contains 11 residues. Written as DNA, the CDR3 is TGTGCCAGTTCCCCCGGGGGAAGCTACACCTTC. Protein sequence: CASSPGGSYTF.

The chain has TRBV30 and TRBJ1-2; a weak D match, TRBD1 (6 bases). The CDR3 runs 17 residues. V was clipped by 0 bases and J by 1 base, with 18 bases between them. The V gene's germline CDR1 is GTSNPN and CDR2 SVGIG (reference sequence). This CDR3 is CAWSVQGAWAFNYGYTF. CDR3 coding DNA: TGTGCCTGGAGTGTACAGGGAGCTTGGGCATTTAACTATGGCTACACCTTC.

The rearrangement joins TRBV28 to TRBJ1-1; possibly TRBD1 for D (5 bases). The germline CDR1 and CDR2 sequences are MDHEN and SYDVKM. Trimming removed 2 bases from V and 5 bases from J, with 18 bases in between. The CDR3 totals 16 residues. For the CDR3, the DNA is TGTGCCAGCAGTTTAATCCCCCCGGGGGAAGGGACTGAAGCTTTCTTT. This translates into CASSLIPPGEGTEAFF.

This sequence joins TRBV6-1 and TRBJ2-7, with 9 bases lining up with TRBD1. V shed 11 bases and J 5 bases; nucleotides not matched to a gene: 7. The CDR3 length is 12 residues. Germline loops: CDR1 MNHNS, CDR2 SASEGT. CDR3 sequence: CAARDRVNEQYF. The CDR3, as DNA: TGTGCCGCCCGGGACAGGGTTAACGAGCAGTACTTC.

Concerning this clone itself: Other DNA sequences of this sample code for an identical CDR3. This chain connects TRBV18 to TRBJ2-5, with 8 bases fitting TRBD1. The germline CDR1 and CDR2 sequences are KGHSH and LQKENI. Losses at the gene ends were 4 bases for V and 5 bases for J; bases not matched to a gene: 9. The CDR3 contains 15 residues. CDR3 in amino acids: CASSRGQGSGETQYF. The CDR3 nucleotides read TGTGCCAGCTCACGCGGACAGGGTAGCGGCGAGACCCAGTACTTC.

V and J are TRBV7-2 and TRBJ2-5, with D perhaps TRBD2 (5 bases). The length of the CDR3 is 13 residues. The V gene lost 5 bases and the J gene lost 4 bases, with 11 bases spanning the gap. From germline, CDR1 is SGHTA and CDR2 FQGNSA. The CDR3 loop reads CASSLLGSETQYF. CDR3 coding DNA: TGTGCCAGCAGCCTACTAGGGTCAGAGACCCAGTACTTC.

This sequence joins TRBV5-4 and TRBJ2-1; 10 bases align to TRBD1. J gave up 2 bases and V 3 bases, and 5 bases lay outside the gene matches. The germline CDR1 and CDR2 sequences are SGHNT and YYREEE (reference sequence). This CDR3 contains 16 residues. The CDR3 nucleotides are TGTGCCAGCAGCTACCGGGACAGGGGTACCTACAATGAGCAGTTCTTC. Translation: CASSYRDRGTYNEQFF.

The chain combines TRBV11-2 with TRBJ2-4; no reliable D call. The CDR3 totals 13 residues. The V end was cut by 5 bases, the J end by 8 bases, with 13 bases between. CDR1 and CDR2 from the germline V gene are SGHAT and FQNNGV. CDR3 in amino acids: CASSLNQRDIQYF. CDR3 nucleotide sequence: TGTGCCAGCAGCCTAAATCAACGAGACATTCAGTACTTC.

The CDR3 loop is CASSRGGGQETQYF. In DNA form, the CDR3 reads TGTGCCAGCAGCCGCGGTGGCGGTCAAGAGACCCAGTACTTC. The J gene is TRBJ2-5, the V gene TRBV5-6; D unresolved. The CDR3 spans 14 residues. CDR1 is SGHDT and CDR2 is YYEEEE in the germline V gene. The germline V and J ends were trimmed by 4 bases and 2 bases, with 12 bases remaining between them.